These T cell receptor beta chains were read from a single sample in a study of blood T cell repertoires in COVID-19. The assay was immunoSEQ multiplex PCR, and TCRdb's table has in-frame clones only and misses some. The top ten clones hold 1.5% to 2% of a sample with 200,000 to 250,000 clones, more than 75% of them seen once. Sequenced: PBMCs or T cells enriched from blood (not recorded which). These TCRs come from a woman between 45 and 60 years old who had recovered from COVID-19. Both conserved end residues are part of each CDR3. D genes are given only for firm matches. Expanded clones are given a class, and other clones once, few, many or no size at all.

clone_size: once; v_call: TRBV7-6; d_call: TRBD1; j_call: TRBJ1-6; cdr3_aa: CASSSRQGGNSPLHF; cdr3_nt: TGTGCCAGCAGCTCTCGACAGGGCGGTAATTCACCCCTCCACTTT
clone_size: .; v_call: TRBV6-5; d_call: .; j_call: TRBJ2-7; cdr3_aa: CASSYQAGSSYEQYF; cdr3_nt: TGTGCCAGCAGTTATCAGGCGGGTTCCTCCTACGAGCAGTACTTC
clone_size: once; v_call: TRBV19; d_call: .; j_call: TRBJ1-2; cdr3_aa: CASSIVAANYGYTF; cdr3_nt: TGTGCCAGTAGTATAGTGGCAGCTAACTATGGCTACACCTTC
clone_size: once; v_call: TRBV24-1; d_call: TRBD2; j_call: TRBJ2-1; cdr3_aa: CATSDLSTSGRNEQFF; cdr3_nt: TGTGCCACCAGTGATTTGAGTACTAGCGGGAGAAATGAGCAGTTCTTC
clone_size: .; v_call: TRBV30; d_call: TRBD1; j_call: TRBJ1-1; cdr3_aa: CAWNTGGNTEAFF; cdr3_nt: TGTGCCTGGAATACAGGGGGCAACACTGAAGCTTTCTTT
clone_size: few; v_call: TRBV2; d_call: TRBD2; j_call: TRBJ2-7; cdr3_aa: CASVQRGTYEQYF; cdr3_nt: TGTGCCAGTGTGCAGCGGGGAACCTACGAGCAGTACTTC
clone_size: .; v_call: TRBV4-3; d_call: TRBD2; j_call: TRBJ2-7; cdr3_aa: CASSQDLSGRELFNLRIEQYF; cdr3_nt: TGCGCCAGCAGCCAAGATTTATCGGGGCGGGAGCTCTTCAATTTACGAATCGAGCAGTACTTC
clone_size: .; v_call: TRBV5-1; d_call: TRBD1; j_call: TRBJ1-5; cdr3_aa: CASSLYAGQDQPQHF; cdr3_nt: TGCGCCAGCAGCTTGTACGCGGGACAGGATCAGCCCCAGCATTTT
clone_size: .; v_call: TRBV7-2; d_call: TRBD1; j_call: TRBJ2-3; cdr3_aa: CASSLSSGGRDTQYF; cdr3_nt: TGTGCCAGCAGCTTATCGTCAGGGGGCCGGGATACGCAGTATTTT
clone_size: .; v_call: TRBV5-8; d_call: .; j_call: TRBJ2-3; cdr3_aa: CASSPRSLAGTDTQYF; cdr3_nt: TGTGCCAGCAGCCCCCGTTCTCTAGCCGGTACAGATACGCAGTATTTT
clone_size: many; v_call: TRBV7-8; d_call: .; j_call: TRBJ2-7; cdr3_aa: CASSPRWIAVYEQYF; cdr3_nt: TGTGCCAGCAGCCCCCGTTGGATAGCGGTATACGAGCAGTACTTC
clone_size: .; v_call: TRBV19; d_call: .; j_call: TRBJ1-2; cdr3_aa: CASSIAFQGREYGYTF; cdr3_nt: TGTGCCAGTAGTATAGCCTTCCAGGGAAGAGAATATGGCTACACCTTC
clone_size: .; v_call: TRBV27; d_call: .; j_call: TRBJ2-2; cdr3_aa: CASRPSPKWRSNTGELFF; cdr3_nt: TGTGCCAGCAGACCCTCCCCGAAGTGGCGGAGTAACACCGGGGAGCTGTTTTTT
clone_size: .; v_call: TRBV6-4; d_call: .; j_call: TRBJ2-3; cdr3_aa: CASSTGDSDTQYF; cdr3_nt: TGTGCCAGCAGTACCGGGGACTCAGATACGCAGTATTTT
clone_size: .; v_call: TRBV30; d_call: TRBD2; j_call: TRBJ2-7; cdr3_aa: CALGLAGAEQYF; cdr3_nt: TGTGCCTTAGGACTAGCGGGAGCTGAGCAGTACTTC
clone_size: .; v_call: TRBV28; d_call: TRBD1; j_call: TRBJ1-3; cdr3_aa: CASNGGGAFGNTIYF; cdr3_nt: TGTGCCAGCAACGGAGGGGGCGCATTTGGAAACACCATATATTTT
clone_size: .; v_call: TRBV28; d_call: .; j_call: TRBJ1-2; cdr3_aa: CASSPGTNNYGYTF; cdr3_nt: TGTGCCAGCAGTCCTGGGACAAATAACTATGGCTACACCTTC
clone_size: .; v_call: TRBV27; d_call: TRBD2; j_call: TRBJ2-5; cdr3_aa: CASSPWTSEQTQYF; cdr3_nt: TGTGCCAGCAGTCCATGGACTAGCGAACAGACCCAGTACTTC
clone_size: .; v_call: TRBV7-3; d_call: TRBD2; j_call: TRBJ2-3; cdr3_aa: CASSRLAGEADTQYF; cdr3_nt: TGTGCCAGCAGCCGACTAGCGGGAGAGGCAGATACGCAGTATTTT
clone_size: few; v_call: TRBV4-1; d_call: TRBD2; j_call: TRBJ2-7; cdr3_aa: CASSQPTSGSGEQYF; cdr3_nt: TGCGCCAGCAGCCAACCGACTAGCGGGAGTGGCGAGCAGTACTTC
clone_size: .; v_call: TRBV6-2/TRBV6-3; d_call: TRBD2; j_call: TRBJ2-7; cdr3_aa: CASSYPSGNYEQYF; cdr3_nt: TGTGCCAGCAGTTACCCCAGCGGGAACTACGAGCAGTACTTC
clone_size: .; v_call: TRBV28; d_call: .; j_call: TRBJ2-1; cdr3_aa: CASRILGVDSVNEQFF; cdr3_nt: TGTGCCAGCAGGATCTTAGGAGTGGACAGCGTAAATGAGCAGTTCTTC
clone_size: .; v_call: TRBV15; d_call: .; j_call: TRBJ1-2; cdr3_aa: CATSREGGAYGYTF; cdr3_nt: TGTGCCACCAGCAGAGAAGGGGGGGCCTATGGCTACACCTTC
clone_size: .; v_call: TRBV28; d_call: .; j_call: TRBJ1-2; cdr3_aa: CASSMGGGLQVEIVGYTF; cdr3_nt: TGTGCCAGCAGCATGGGGGGGGGCCTCCAGGTTGAAATAGTTGGCTACACCTTC
clone_size: .; v_call: TRBV23-1; d_call: TRBD1; j_call: TRBJ2-5; cdr3_aa: CASSPWTGKGETQYF; cdr3_nt: TGCGCCAGCAGTCCATGGACAGGGAAGGGAGAGACCCAGTACTTC
clone_size: few; v_call: TRBV28; d_call: TRBD1; j_call: TRBJ1-3; cdr3_aa: CASSLPQGAGGNTIYF; cdr3_nt: TGTGCCAGCAGCCTCCCCCAGGGGGCAGGTGGAAACACCATATATTTT
clone_size: .; v_call: TRBV10-3; d_call: .; j_call: TRBJ2-5; cdr3_aa: CAISGSGETQYF; cdr3_nt: TGTGCCATCTCTGGAAGCGGAGAGACCCAGTACTTC
clone_size: once; v_call: TRBV5-4; d_call: TRBD2; j_call: TRBJ2-5; cdr3_aa: CASGGLAGQETQYF; cdr3_nt: TGTGCCAGCGGGGGACTAGCGGGCCAAGAGACCCAGTACTTC
clone_size: .; v_call: TRBV30; d_call: .; j_call: TRBJ1-6; cdr3_aa: CAWKTEVNSPLHF; cdr3_nt: TGTGCCTGGAAAACGGAGGTCAATTCACCCCTCCACTTT
clone_size: .; v_call: TRBV30; d_call: .; j_call: TRBJ1-4; cdr3_aa: CAWSIPVATNEKLFF; cdr3_nt: TGTGCCTGGAGTATCCCGGTCGCAACTAATGAAAAACTGTTTTTT
clone_size: .; v_call: TRBV7-9; d_call: .; j_call: TRBJ1-3; cdr3_aa: CASSPPFRFGNTIYF; cdr3_nt: TGTGCCAGCAGCCCCCCTTTCAGGTTCGGAAACACCATATATTTT
clone_size: .; v_call: TRBV5-1; d_call: .; j_call: TRBJ2-5; cdr3_aa: CASSGGADMETQYF; cdr3_nt: TGCGCCAGCAGCGGCGGGGCTGATATGGAGACCCAGTACTTC
clone_size: .; v_call: TRBV18; d_call: .; j_call: TRBJ1-3; cdr3_aa: CASSPSPGYGNTIYF; cdr3_nt: TGTGCCAGCTCACCGTCTCCAGGTTATGGAAACACCATATATTTT
clone_size: .; v_call: TRBV5-1; d_call: TRBD1; j_call: TRBJ2-7; cdr3_aa: CASSLNRGPYEQYF; cdr3_nt: TGCGCCAGCAGCCTAAACAGGGGGCCCTACGAGCAGTACTTC
clone_size: .; v_call: TRBV9; d_call: .; j_call: TRBJ2-2; cdr3_aa: CASSVGGGNTGELFF; cdr3_nt: TGTGCCAGCAGCGTAGGAGGCGGGAACACCGGGGAGCTGTTTTTT
clone_size: .; v_call: TRBV5-3; d_call: .; j_call: TRBJ1-6; cdr3_aa: CARSTIGDTYNSPLHF; cdr3_nt: TGTGCCAGAAGCACCATAGGGGACACCTATAATTCACCCCTCCACTTT
clone_size: .; v_call: TRBV28; d_call: .; j_call: TRBJ1-4; cdr3_aa: CASSPGSVTDNEKLFF; cdr3_nt: TGTGCCAGCAGTCCCGGGTCTGTAACTGATAATGAAAAACTGTTTTTT
clone_size: .; v_call: TRBV19; d_call: TRBD2; j_call: TRBJ2-1; cdr3_aa: CASSLTGVGRERPYNEQFF; cdr3_nt: TGTGCCAGTAGTCTTACCGGTGTAGGGCGGGAGCGCCCCTACAATGAGCAGTTCTTC
clone_size: .; v_call: TRBV6-5; d_call: TRBD1; j_call: TRBJ1-4; cdr3_aa: CASSMDRGSEKLFF; cdr3_nt: TGTGCCAGCAGTATGGACAGGGGAAGTGAAAAACTGTTTTTT
clone_size: .; v_call: TRBV29-1; d_call: .; j_call: TRBJ2-7; cdr3_aa: CSVGRVDEQYF; cdr3_nt: TGCAGCGTTGGGAGGGTCGACGAGCAGTACTTC
clone_size: .; v_call: TRBV28; d_call: .; j_call: TRBJ1-4; cdr3_aa: CASSSRPPGEKLFF; cdr3_nt: TGTGCCAGCAGTTCGCGTCCCCCAGGAGAAAAACTGTTTTTT
clone_size: few; v_call: TRBV15; d_call: .; j_call: TRBJ2-1; cdr3_aa: CATSRDHSGDNEQFF; cdr3_nt: TGTGCCACCAGCAGAGATCACAGCGGTGACAATGAGCAGTTCTTC
clone_size: .; v_call: TRBV5-1; d_call: .; j_call: TRBJ1-2; cdr3_aa: CASTLLTDSNYGYTF; cdr3_nt: TGCGCCAGCACACTACTGACAGACTCAAACTATGGCTACACCTTC
clone_size: few; v_call: TRBV28; d_call: .; j_call: TRBJ1-2; cdr3_aa: CASKTPGLGGSYTF; cdr3_nt: TGTGCCAGCAAAACCCCGGGACTTGGGGGGAGCTACACCTTC
clone_size: .; v_call: TRBV18; d_call: TRBD1; j_call: TRBJ2-1; cdr3_aa: CASSPDREIYNEQFF; cdr3_nt: TGTGCCAGCTCACCCGACAGGGAGATCTACAATGAGCAGTTCTTC